This TCR beta chain was recovered during a study of T cell changes during pregnancy in multiple sclerosis. The CDR3 covers 15 residues. Germline V lookup: CDR1 MDHEN, CDR2 SYDVKM. Losses at the gene ends were 4 bases for V and 3 bases for J; bases not matched to a gene: 5. Produced via immunoSEQ multiplex PCR; TCRdb's table is partial and in-frame only. This sample yields 55,000 to 70,000 clones, of which 85% to 95% are seen a single time; roughly 0.29% belongs to the top ten. The clonotype comes from a female donor with multiple sclerosis, enrolled in a pregnancy study. This specimen was CD4+ T cells from peripheral blood mononuclear cells, taken after pregnancy. The chain carries TRBV28 and TRBJ2-7; 11 bases are shared with TRBD2. The CDR3 region has the DNA TGTGCCAGCAGTTCGACTAGCGGGAACGTCTACGAGCAGTACTTC. It encodes CASSSTSGNVYEQYF.